The 30 T cell receptor beta chains given below trace back to one sample, sequenced in a study of T cell responses to AZD1222 COVID-19 vaccine. Clones were sequenced by immunoSEQ multiplex PCR, and TCRdb holds only the in-frame ones, with some missing. The sample comprises some 80,000 clones, more than 90% of which are singletons, and 5.2% rests with the top ten. Sequenced here: peripheral blood, sampled on day 0 of AZD1222 vaccination. The receptors were gathered from an adult in good health.

This chain links TRBV5-1 with TRBJ1-3, with 7 positions matching TRBD1. The junction had 10 bases not matched to a gene; V was cut back by 3 bases and J by 7 bases. This CDR3 region has 15 residues. The germline gives CDR1 SGHRS, CDR2 YFSETQ. The CDR3 DNA follows: TGCGCCAGCAGCTCGCCCGACAGGGAGGGGAACACCATATATTTT. Amino acids: CASSSPDREGNTIYF.

This sequence joins TRBV4-1 and TRBJ1-6; D uncertain. There are 17 residues in the CDR3. Trimming took off 1 base at V and 0 bases at J, with 10 bases between the two ends. Germline values: CDR1 MGHRA, CDR2 YSYEKL. CDR3 residues: CASSQVPPSSYNSPLHF. The CDR3 bases are TGCGCCAGCAGCCAAGTCCCCCCGAGCTCCTATAATTCACCCCTCCACTTT.

The rearrangement joins TRBV2 to TRBJ1-2; 7 bases map to TRBD1. CDR3 length equals 16 residues. Per the germline V gene, CDR1 is SNHLY and CDR2 is FYNNEI. V was pared by 6 bases and J by 1 base, with 11 bases of the junction left unmatched. CDR3 region: CASSGTAKSHNYGYTF. The CDR3 DNA sequence: TGTGCCAGCAGCGGGACAGCAAAAAGCCATAACTATGGCTACACCTTC.

The chain joins TRBV3-1 (or the pseudogene TRBV3-2) to TRBJ2-2, with D perhaps TRBD1 (6 bases). Trimming removed 0 bases from V and 4 bases from J, with 12 bases in between. CDR1 and CDR2 (germline): LGHDT, YNNKEL (reference sequence). This CDR3 is 16 amino acids long. For the CDR3, the DNA is TGTGCCAGCAGCCAAGACGGGACAAAGGGCACCGGGGAGCTGTTTTTT. Residues: CASSQDGTKGTGELFF.

In DNA form, the CDR3 reads TGTGCCAGCAGCCTCGACCGTCCCCTAGAGCAGTTCTTC. It yields the protein CASSLDRPLEQFF. V usage is TRBV7-2 and J usage is TRBJ2-1, with D unclear. This CDR3 comprises 13 residues. V lost 5 bases to trimming and J lost 10 bases, with 15 bases between them. From germline, CDR1 is SGHTA and CDR2 FQGNSA.

The chain is built from TRBV4-1 and TRBJ1-6; D ambiguous. The V end was cut by 5 bases, the J end by 1 base, with 18 bases between. Germline lookup yields CDR1 MGHRA and CDR2 YSYEKL. This CDR3 comprises 18 residues. CDR3 in amino acids: CASSSPVEALSYNSPLHF. Written as DNA, the CDR3 is TGCGCCAGCAGCTCCCCCGTGGAAGCCCTGTCCTATAATTCACCCCTCCACTTT.

The rearrangement links TRBV7-2 to TRBJ1-4; 9 bases map to TRBD1. V was pared by 6 bases and J by 7 bases, with 12 bases of the junction left unmatched. This CDR3 is built from 16 residues. Looked up from germline, CDR1 is SGHTA and CDR2 is FQGNSA. This CDR3 is CASRQDHRGQGEKLFF. The CDR3 bases are TGTGCCAGCAGACAAGATCACAGGGGGCAGGGTGAAAAACTGTTTTTT.

This rearrangement joins TRBV2 to TRBJ1-2, with D unclear. The CDR3 is made up of 14 amino acids. CDR1 is SNHLY, CDR2 FYNNEI, per germline. Between the trimmed V and J ends, which lost 5 bases and 6 bases, there was a span of 16 bases. The CDR3 is CASSPGSRVDGYTF. CDR3 DNA sequence: TGTGCCAGCAGTCCGGGATCCCGGGTGGATGGCTACACCTTC.

The V call is TRBV11-3, the J call TRBJ2-1, with a possible D match to TRBD2 (6 bases). CDR3 length: 14 amino acids. V shed 5 bases and J shed 7 bases, with 15 bases lying between them. The germline gives CDR1 SGHNT, CDR2 YENEEA. In nucleotides, the CDR3 is TGTGCCAGCAGCCCTGACCGGGGGTTGAATGAGCAGTTCTTC. It codes for CASSPDRGLNEQFF.

V is TRBV27 and J is TRBJ2-7; 7 bases are a match to TRBD1. Germline-derived CDR1 and CDR2 are MNHEY and SMNVEV (reference sequence). The CDR3 has 15 residues. The junction had 6 bases not matched to a gene; V was cut back by 2 bases and J by 2 bases. CDR3 sequence reads: CASSLGRDSTYEQYF. For the CDR3, the DNA is TGTGCCAGCAGTTTAGGTCGGGACAGCACCTACGAGCAGTACTTC.

V usage is TRBV5-1 and J usage is TRBJ2-5; D remains unclear. CDR1 and CDR2 (germline): SGHRS, YFSETQ. Trimming shortened V by 2 bases and J by 5 bases, and 7 bases separated the two germline ends. The CDR3 is made up of 12 amino acids. In DNA form, the CDR3 reads TGCGCCAGCAGCTTAACCGGGGAGACCCAGTACTTC. Protein product: CASSLTGETQYF. Supplemented by reference TRBV5-1 and TRBJ2-5, the full variable domain reads KAGVTQTPRYLIKTRGQQVTLSCSPISGHRSVSWYQQTPGQGLQFLFEYFSETQRNKGNFPGRFSGRQFSNSRSEMNVSTLELGDSALYLCASSLTGETQYFGPGTRLLVL.

The chain uses TRBV9 and TRBJ2-5; no clear D gene. From germline, CDR1 is SGDLS and CDR2 YYNGEE. The V end lost 3 bases, the J end lost 5 bases, and 14 bases lay between the germline ends. CDR3 length equals 14 residues. The CDR3 DNA reads as TGTGCCAGCAGCGCCTGGGGTAGTGGGGAGACCCAGTACTTC. It yields the protein CASSAWGSGETQYF.

The CDR3 nucleotides are TGTGCCAGCAGCCGACAGGGGGCATGGGGCACTGAAGCTTTCTTT. Residues: CASSRQGAWGTEAFF. The chain links TRBV7-9 to TRBJ1-1; TRBD1 matches 10 bases. The CDR3 has 15 residues. V was clipped by 5 bases and J by 4 bases; unmatched bases: 7. In germline, CDR1 is SEHNR, CDR2 FQNEAQ (reference sequence). The variable domain in full, completed from reference TRBV7-9 and TRBJ1-1, reads DTGVSQNPRHKITKRGQNVTFRCDPISEHNRLYWYRQTLGQGPEFLTYFQNEAQLEKSRLLSDRFSAERPKGSFSTLEIQRTEQGDSAMYLCASSRQGAWGTEAFFGQGTRLTVV.

With respect to this clone: At one of its ends the junction is not consistent with the germline gene, which may arise from a read error. The J gene is TRBJ2-1, the V gene TRBV10-3; 9 bases match TRBD1. The germline V gene encodes CDR1 ENHRY and CDR2 SYGVKD. CDR3 length: 15 residues. The CDR3 is CAISRPGQGDNGQFF. The CDR3, as DNA: TGTGCCATCAGTCGACCGGGACAGGGAGACAATGGGCAGTTCTTC.

The V and J genes are TRBV19 and TRBJ2-7, with D possibly matching TRBD2 (6 bases). Trimming removed 5 bases at V and 1 base at J, with 18 bases between. CDR3 length equals 16 residues. Germline-derived CDR1 and CDR2 are LNHDA and SQIVND (reference sequence). The CDR3 bases are TGTGCCAGTAGTGCCCCAATCGGGCGGGGTTCCTACGAGCAGTACTTC. Residues: CASSAPIGRGSYEQYF.

The rearrangement uses TRBV15 and TRBJ2-7; 7 nucleotides align to TRBD1. Germline V gene lookup returns CDR1 LNHNV and CDR2 YYDKDF (reference sequence). V shed 3 bases and J 0 bases; nucleotides not matched to a gene: 8. The CDR3 is 16 residues long. The CDR3: CATSRGTGVISYEQYF. DNA for the CDR3: TGTGCCACCAGCAGGGGCACAGGGGTTATCTCCTACGAGCAGTACTTC.

V is TRBV2 and J is TRBJ1-5, with D hard to call. V gave up 0 bases and J gave up 0 bases, with 15 bases separating them. The CDR3 length is 18 residues. Germline V lookup: CDR1 SNHLY, CDR2 FYNNEI. The CDR3 region is CASSEALGSYFSNQPQHF. In DNA form, the CDR3 reads TGTGCCAGCAGTGAAGCGCTTGGGAGTTACTTTAGCAATCAGCCCCAGCATTTT.

The chain joins TRBV6-5 to TRBJ1-5; 10 bases align to TRBD1. Germline V lookup: CDR1 MNHEY, CDR2 SVGAGI. The V gene end was trimmed by 2 bases and the J gene end by 1 base; junction bases not matched to a gene: 2. CDR3 size: 16 residues. CDR3 in DNA: TGTGCCAGCAGTTACCGGGACAGGGGAAGCAATCAGCCCCAGCATTTT. This encodes CASSYRDRGSNQPQHF.

The gene calls are TRBV2 and TRBJ1-2, with D maybe TRBD1 (6 bases). CDR1 is SNHLY and CDR2 is FYNNEI in the germline V gene. This CDR3 has 13 amino acids. Trimming left V 7 bases short and J 1 base short, with 10 bases between. In DNA form, the CDR3 reads TGTGCCAGCAAAGGGGGTCGTAACTATGGCTACACCTTC. This encodes CASKGGRNYGYTF.

The chain employs TRBV27 and TRBJ2-2; 11 bases map to TRBD2. This CDR3 comprises 15 residues. With V trimmed by 5 bases and J by 4 bases, 3 bases remained unmatched. The germline V gene has CDR1 MNHEY and CDR2 SMNVEV (reference sequence). The CDR3 spells CASSPGTSGTGELFF. The CDR3 DNA is TGTGCCAGCAGTCCCGGGACTAGCGGCACCGGGGAGCTGTTTTTT.

The V call is TRBV30, the J call TRBJ1-1, with D tentatively TRBD1 (5 bases). CDR1 is GTSNPN and CDR2 is SVGIG in the germline V gene (reference sequence). The V gene lost 4 bases and the J gene lost 0 bases, with 21 bases spanning the gap. The CDR3 runs 17 residues. CDR3 DNA: TGTGCCTGGATTTCTTATCCGGGACCGAGTTTGAACACTGAAGCTTTCTTT. It encodes CAWISYPGPSLNTEAFF. The full variable domain, its missing parts supplied by reference TRBV30 and TRBJ1-1, is SQTIHQWPATLVQPVGSPLSLECTVEGTSNPNLYWYRQAAGRGLQLLFYSVGIGQISSEVPQNLSASRPQDRQFILSSKKLLLSDSGFYLCAWISYPGPSLNTEAFFGQGTRLTVV.

This chain joins TRBV10-3 and TRBJ2-4; 9 bases line up with TRBD1. The CDR3 extends over 15 amino acids. J gave up 3 bases and V 3 bases, and 3 bases lay outside the gene matches. The V gene's germline CDR1 is ENHRY and CDR2 SYGVKD. CDR3: CAISDQGQGKNIQYF. Written as DNA, the CDR3 is TGTGCCATCAGTGACCAGGGACAGGGCAAAAACATTCAGTACTTC.

The chain recombines TRBV19 with TRBJ1-2; D is ambiguous. Germline V gene data show CDR1 as LNHDA and CDR2 as SQIVND (reference sequence). Trimming took 5 bases from V and 4 from J, leaving 26 bases between them. This CDR3 has 18 residues. CDR3 DNA sequence: TGTGCCAGTAGTTTCCGACCGGGCCCTTCCAGCGAGTTCTATGGCTACACCTTC. Translating gives CASSFRPGPSSEFYGYTF.

The genes are TRBV25-1 and TRBJ1-5; no reliable D call. Germline V gives CDR1 MGHDK, CDR2 SYGVNS. V gave up 3 bases and J gave up 7 bases, with 13 bases separating them. The CDR3 runs to 14 residues. This CDR3 is CASSEARAQQPQHF. The CDR3 DNA reads TGTGCCAGCAGTGAGGCCCGGGCGCAACAGCCCCAGCATTTT.

The chain links TRBV10-3 to TRBJ2-7; D not resolved. Trimming took 0 bases from V and 5 from J, leaving 14 bases between them. CDR1 and CDR2 (germline): ENHRY, SYGVKD. The CDR3 length is 15 residues. This CDR3 is CAISESSLRRDEQYF. In DNA, the CDR3 is TGTGCCATCAGTGAGTCCTCCCTCAGAAGGGACGAGCAGTACTTC.

The V call is TRBV7-9, the J call TRBJ1-2; 7 bases are a match to TRBD1. The CDR3 contains 16 residues. Trimming removed 3 bases from V and 6 bases from J; junction bases left unmatched: 13. Germline V gene data show CDR1 as SEHNR and CDR2 as FQNEAQ (reference sequence). The CDR3 nucleotides are TGTGCCAGCAGCTTGGCCTCAGGGGGGCCGGCTAATGGCTACACCTTC. Protein product: CASSLASGGPANGYTF.

The rearrangement uses TRBV6-5 and TRBJ1-1; D is undetermined. This CDR3 has 13 amino acids. The V gene's germline CDR1 is MNHEY and CDR2 SVGAGI. Trimming removed 2 bases from V and 3 bases from J, with 7 bases in between. CDR3 sequence: CASSYEGYTEAFF. CDR3 nucleotide sequence: TGTGCCAGCAGTTACGAAGGGTACACTGAAGCTTTCTTT.

The rearrangement uses TRBV23-1 and TRBJ1-1, with a possible D match to TRBD1 (5 bases). TRBV23-1 is an ORF; its function is uncertain. Trimming took off 4 bases at V and 1 base at J, with 16 bases between the two ends. The CDR3 spans 16 residues. The CDR3 protein is CASSPFSLGENTEAFF. The CDR3 bases are TGCGCCAGCAGTCCATTCTCCTTAGGGGAGAACACTGAAGCTTTCTTT.

The V call is TRBV10-1, the J call TRBJ2-7; 8 bases are a match to TRBD1. Germline loops: CDR1 WNHNN, CDR2 SYGVQD (reference sequence). Trimming cost V 3 bases and J 3 bases; bases outside gene matches: 1. This CDR3 is 13 amino acids long. The CDR3 DNA follows: TGCGCCAGCAGTGACAGGGGGCACTACGAGCAGTACTTC. Protein: CASSDRGHYEQYF.

The J gene is TRBJ1-2, the V gene TRBV12-3 or TRBV12-4; a possible D gene is TRBD1 (6 bases). The CDR3 is made up of 12 amino acids. V lost 5 bases and J lost 5, with 9 bases in between. As DNA, the CDR3 is TGTGCCAGCAGTCTGGGGACATATGGCTACACCTTC. Translating it yields CASSLGTYGYTF.